One T cell receptor (beta chain) is described in this entry. This specimen comes from a study of OX40 agonist ivuxolimab in advanced cancers. Study-wide background: Each patient was given ivuxolimab into a vein every 2 weeks, at 0.01 to 10 mg/kg.

Here immunoSEQ multiplex PCR was the method, and the copy in TCRdb shows in-frame clones only, minus some. This sample carries approximately 160,000 clones, 94% of them seen once, and the ten largest clones take about 0.31%. V was cut by 6 bases and J by 4 bases, with 18 bases left in between. Germline lookup yields CDR1 LGHNA and CDR2 YNFKEQ. The CDR3 consists of 15 residues. This receptor was obtained from an adult with an advanced solid tumor such as melanoma, head and neck, liver or kidney cancer. Sequenced material: CD4+ or CD8+ T cells sorted from blood, taken in a trial of the OX40 agonist ivuxolimab. The chain recombines TRBV4-2 with TRBJ1-2, with D maybe TRBD1 (5 bases). CDR3 sequence: CASSLPSTATYGYTF. The CDR3 DNA follows: TGTGCCAGCAGTCTTCCCTCGACAGCAACCTATGGCTACACCTTC.